This T cell receptor (beta chain) was retrieved from a study of kidney transplant recipient with SARS-CoV-2 infection. TCRdb called the reads again in MiXCR, with one record for every CDR3 protein. The sample lists 200,000 to 300,000 distinct CDR3 sequences, less than 35% occurring once. There are many counts of this clonotype. The sample here was a blood sample, taken at baseline and around day 110 from a kidney transplant recipient. The receptor comes from a male patient aged 25-45 years who had COVID-19 and was a kidney transplant recipient. The T cells may partly be graft donor cells.

The CDR3 protein is CASSFLTGGTDTQYF. In nucleotides, the CDR3 is TGTGCCAGCAGTTTCTTGACAGGGGGCACAGATACGCAGTATTTT. The rearrangement joins TRBV12-3 or TRBV12-4 to TRBJ2-3, with 8 bases identical to TRBD1. V shed 3 bases and J 1 base; nucleotides not matched to a gene: 3. The CDR3 totals 15 residues.